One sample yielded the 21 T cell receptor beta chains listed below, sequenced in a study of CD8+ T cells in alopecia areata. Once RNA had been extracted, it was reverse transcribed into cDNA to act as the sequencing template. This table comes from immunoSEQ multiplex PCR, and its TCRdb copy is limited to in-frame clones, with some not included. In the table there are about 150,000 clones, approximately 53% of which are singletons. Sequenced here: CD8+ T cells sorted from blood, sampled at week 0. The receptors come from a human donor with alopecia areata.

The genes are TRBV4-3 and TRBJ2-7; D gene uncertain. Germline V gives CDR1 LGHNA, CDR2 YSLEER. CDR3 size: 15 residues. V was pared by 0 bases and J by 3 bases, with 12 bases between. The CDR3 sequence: CASSQDGSGLYEQYF. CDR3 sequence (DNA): TGCGCCAGCAGCCAAGATGGGTCAGGTCTCTACGAGCAGTACTTC.

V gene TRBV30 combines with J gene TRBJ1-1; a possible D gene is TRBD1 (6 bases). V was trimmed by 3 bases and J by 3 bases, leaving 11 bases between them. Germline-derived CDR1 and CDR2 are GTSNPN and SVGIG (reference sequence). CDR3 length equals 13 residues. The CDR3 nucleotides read TGTGCCTGGAGCCAGACAGGTGACACTGAAGCTTTCTTT. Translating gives CAWSQTGDTEAFF.

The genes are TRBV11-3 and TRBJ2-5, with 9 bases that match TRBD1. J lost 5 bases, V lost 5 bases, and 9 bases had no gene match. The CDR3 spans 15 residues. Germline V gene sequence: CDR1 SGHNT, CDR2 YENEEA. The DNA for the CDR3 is TGTGCCAGCAGCACCCGGGACAGGGCGCAGGAGACCCAGTACTTC. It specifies CASSTRDRAQETQYF.

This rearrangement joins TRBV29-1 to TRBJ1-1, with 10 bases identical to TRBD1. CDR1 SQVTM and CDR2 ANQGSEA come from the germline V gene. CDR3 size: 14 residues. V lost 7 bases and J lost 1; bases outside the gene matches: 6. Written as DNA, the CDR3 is TGCAGCGCATTCGGGGACAGGGGGAACACTGAAGCTTTCTTT. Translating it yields CSAFGDRGNTEAFF.

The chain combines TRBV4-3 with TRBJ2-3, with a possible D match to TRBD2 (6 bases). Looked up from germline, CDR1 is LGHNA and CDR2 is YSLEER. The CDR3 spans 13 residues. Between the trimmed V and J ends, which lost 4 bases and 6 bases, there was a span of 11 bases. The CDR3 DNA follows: TGCGCCAGCAGCCCCCTAGGAGGGGATACGCAGTATTTT. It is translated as CASSPLGGDTQYF.

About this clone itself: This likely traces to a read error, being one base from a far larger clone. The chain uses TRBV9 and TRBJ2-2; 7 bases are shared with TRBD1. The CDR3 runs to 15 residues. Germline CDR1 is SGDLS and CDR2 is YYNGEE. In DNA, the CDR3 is TGTGCCAGCAGTCAACAGGGGACGTACACCGTGGAGCTGTTTTTT. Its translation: CASSQQGTYTVELFF.

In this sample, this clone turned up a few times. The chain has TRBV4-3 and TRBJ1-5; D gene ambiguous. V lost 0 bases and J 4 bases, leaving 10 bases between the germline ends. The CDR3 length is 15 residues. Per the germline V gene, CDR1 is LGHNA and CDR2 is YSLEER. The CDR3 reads CASSQDRQDNQPQHF. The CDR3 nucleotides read TGCGCCAGCAGCCAAGATCGACAAGATAATCAGCCCCAGCATTTT.

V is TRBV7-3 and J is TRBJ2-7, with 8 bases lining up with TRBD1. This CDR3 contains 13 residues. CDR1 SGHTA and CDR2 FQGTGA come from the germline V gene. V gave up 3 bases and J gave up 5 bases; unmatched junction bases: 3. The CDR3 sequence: CASSFDRGHEQYF. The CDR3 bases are TGTGCCAGCAGCTTCGACAGGGGCCACGAGCAGTACTTC.

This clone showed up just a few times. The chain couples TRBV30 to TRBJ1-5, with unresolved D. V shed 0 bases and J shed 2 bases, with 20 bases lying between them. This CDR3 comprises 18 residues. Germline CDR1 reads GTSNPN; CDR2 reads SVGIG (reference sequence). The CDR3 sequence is CAWSVTPQHPKGNQPQHF. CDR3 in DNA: TGTGCCTGGAGTGTAACCCCCCAGCACCCGAAGGGCAATCAGCCCCAGCATTTT. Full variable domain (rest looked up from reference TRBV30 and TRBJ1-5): SQTIHQWPATLVQPVGSPLSLECTVEGTSNPNLYWYRQAAGRGLQLLFYSVGIGQISSEVPQNLSASRPQDRQFILSSKKLLLSDSGFYLCAWSVTPQHPKGNQPQHFGDGTRLSIL.

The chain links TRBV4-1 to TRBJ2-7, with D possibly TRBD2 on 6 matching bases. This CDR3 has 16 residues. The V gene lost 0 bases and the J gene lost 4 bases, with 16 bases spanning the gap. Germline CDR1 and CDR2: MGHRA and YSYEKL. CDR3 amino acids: CASSQDRYGGMYEQYF. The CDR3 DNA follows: TGCGCCAGCAGCCAAGATCGATATGGGGGGATGTACGAGCAGTACTTC.

As DNA, the CDR3 is TGTGCCAGCAGCTCTATAAAGGGCGGAAACACCATATATTTT. Translating it yields CASSSIKGGNTIYF. J is TRBJ1-3 and V is TRBV7-2, with unresolved D. CDR3 length: 14 residues. Germline assignment: CDR1 SGHTA and CDR2 FQGNSA. The germline V and J ends were trimmed by 4 bases and 4 bases, with 11 bases remaining between them.

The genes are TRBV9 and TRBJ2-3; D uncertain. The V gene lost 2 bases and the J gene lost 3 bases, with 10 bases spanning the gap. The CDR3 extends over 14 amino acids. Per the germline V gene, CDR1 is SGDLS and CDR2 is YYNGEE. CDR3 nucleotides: TGTGCCAGCAGCGTGAGCAAGGGTACAGATACGCAGTATTTT. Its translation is CASSVSKGTDTQYF.

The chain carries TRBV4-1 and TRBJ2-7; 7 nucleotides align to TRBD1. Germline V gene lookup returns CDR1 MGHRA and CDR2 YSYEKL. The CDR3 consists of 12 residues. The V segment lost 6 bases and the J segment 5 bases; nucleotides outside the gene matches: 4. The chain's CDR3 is CASRKGGHEQYF. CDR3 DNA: TGCGCCAGCAGAAAAGGGGGCCACGAGCAGTACTTC.

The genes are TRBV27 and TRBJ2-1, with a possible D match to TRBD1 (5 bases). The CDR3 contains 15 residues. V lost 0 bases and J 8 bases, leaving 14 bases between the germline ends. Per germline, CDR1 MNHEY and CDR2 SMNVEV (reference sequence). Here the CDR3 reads CASSLSRQGFDEQFF. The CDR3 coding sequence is TGTGCCAGCAGTTTATCCCGTCAGGGATTCGATGAGCAGTTCTTC.

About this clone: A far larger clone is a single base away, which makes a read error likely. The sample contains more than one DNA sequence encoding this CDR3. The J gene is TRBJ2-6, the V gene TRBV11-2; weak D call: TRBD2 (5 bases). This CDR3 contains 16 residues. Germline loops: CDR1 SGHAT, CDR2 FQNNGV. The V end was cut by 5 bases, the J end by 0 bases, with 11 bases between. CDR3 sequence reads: CASSQDGSSGANVLTF. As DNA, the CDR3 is TGTGCCAGCAGCCAAGATGGGAGCTCTGGGGCCAACGTCCTGACTTTC.

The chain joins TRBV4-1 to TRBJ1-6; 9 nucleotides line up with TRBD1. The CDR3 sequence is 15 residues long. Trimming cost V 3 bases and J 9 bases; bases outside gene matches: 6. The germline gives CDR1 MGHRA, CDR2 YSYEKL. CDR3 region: CASSQETGGSSPLHF. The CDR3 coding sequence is TGCGCCAGCAGCCAGGAAACAGGGGGCAGTTCACCCCTCCACTTT.

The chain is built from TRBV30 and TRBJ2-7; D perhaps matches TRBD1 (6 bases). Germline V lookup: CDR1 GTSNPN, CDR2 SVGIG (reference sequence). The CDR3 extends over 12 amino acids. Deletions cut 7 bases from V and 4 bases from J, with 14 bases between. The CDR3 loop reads CASRDTGYEQYF. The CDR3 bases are TGTGCCTCCCGGGACACTGGGTACGAGCAGTACTTC.

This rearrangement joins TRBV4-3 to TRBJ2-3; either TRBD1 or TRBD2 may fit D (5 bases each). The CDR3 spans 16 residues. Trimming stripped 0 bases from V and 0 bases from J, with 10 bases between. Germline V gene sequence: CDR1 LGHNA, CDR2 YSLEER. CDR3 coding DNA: TGCGCCAGCAGCCAAGATTGGGGGACGAGCACAGATACGCAGTATTTT. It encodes CASSQDWGTSTDTQYF.

CDR3 region: CASSARVADGYTF. The CDR3 DNA reads TGTGCCAGCAGTGCTCGGGTTGCTGATGGCTACACCTTC. V and J are TRBV2 and TRBJ1-2; unclear D gene. The V end was cut by 4 bases, the J end by 6 bases, with 12 bases between. The CDR3 sequence is 13 residues long. The germline gives CDR1 SNHLY, CDR2 FYNNEI.

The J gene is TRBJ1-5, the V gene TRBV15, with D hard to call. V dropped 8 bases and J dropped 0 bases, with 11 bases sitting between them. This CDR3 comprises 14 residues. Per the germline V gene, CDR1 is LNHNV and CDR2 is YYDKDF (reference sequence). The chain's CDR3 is CATGGVSSNQPQHF. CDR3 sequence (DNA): TGTGCCACCGGCGGGGTTTCTAGCAATCAGCCCCAGCATTTT.

CDR3: CASSQDRTNTGELFF. The CDR3 DNA follows: TGCGCCAGCAGCCAAGACAGGACGAACACCGGGGAGCTGTTTTTT. The V call is TRBV4-3, the J call TRBJ2-2; D ambiguous. The germline CDR1 and CDR2 sequences are LGHNA and YSLEER. V was clipped by 0 bases and J by 0 bases, with 5 bases between them. The CDR3 loop spans 15 amino acids.